This record covers a single T cell receptor beta chain. The target antigen is unknown. Method: immunoSEQ multiplex PCR; TCRdb's copy keeps in-frame clones and lacks some. The table includes about 15,000 clones, roughly 77% detected once. V gave up 5 bases and J gave up 5 bases; unmatched junction bases: 11. The CDR3 spans 15 residues. Germline CDR1 and CDR2: MNHEY and SMNVEV (reference sequence). These data belong to a study of OX40 agonist ivuxolimab in advanced cancers. Study-wide context: Checkpoint inhibitors had been given previously to roughly 36% of patients.

Study observations and caveats: At 0.1 to 3.0 mg/kg and by week 6, clonal expansion occurred in CD4+ and CD8+ blood T cells.

The sample was CD4+ or CD8+ T cells sorted from blood, taken in a trial of the OX40 agonist ivuxolimab. The TCR comes from an adult with an advanced solid tumor such as melanoma, head and neck, liver or kidney cancer. The chain couples TRBV27 to TRBJ2-7; 8 positions agree with TRBD1. The CDR3 bases are TGTGCCAGCAGTCCGTCGGACAGGGATACACACGAGCAGTACTTC. Translated: CASSPSDRDTHEQYF.